Each of the 20 T cell receptor beta chains below was sequenced from the same sample in a study of cytomegalovirus exposure and HLA in healthy donors. It was with 60 Vbeta and 13 Jbeta primers that the PCR ran. Measured with immunoSEQ multiplex PCR; TCRdb has only the in-frame clones, and not every one. The table shows about 140,000 clones, with approximately 80% occurring only once. Sequencing input: PBMCs. These receptors all stem from a male donor in good health and CMV-seropositive.

V gene TRBV7-9 combines with J gene TRBJ2-1, with 11 positions matching TRBD2. The CDR3 is 15 residues long. The junction had 8 bases not matched to a gene; V was cut back by 5 bases and J by 8 bases. CDR1 and CDR2 from the germline V gene are SEHNR and FQNEAQ (reference sequence). CDR3 loop: CASSLIAGGRDEQFF. In nucleotides, the CDR3 is TGTGCCAGCAGCCTGATAGCGGGAGGGCGCGATGAGCAGTTCTTC.

This chain connects TRBV6-1 to TRBJ1-4, with D possibly being TRBD1 (5 bases). V gave up 4 bases and J gave up 6 bases, with 9 bases separating them. This CDR3 has 13 residues. The germline CDR1 and CDR2 sequences are MNHNS and SASEGT. As DNA, the CDR3 is TGTGCCAGCAGTGTGCGCAGGGATGAAAAACTGTTTTTT. Amino acids: CASSVRRDEKLFF.

This clone showed up just a few times. The chain carries TRBV28 and TRBJ1-5; unclear D gene. Looked up from germline, CDR1 is MDHEN and CDR2 is SYDVKM. The CDR3 covers 15 residues. The germline V and J ends were trimmed by 2 bases and 6 bases, with 14 bases remaining between them. DNA for the CDR3: TGTGCCAGCAGTTTACGGGGTTCGGCGGGTCAGCCCCAGCATTTT. Residues: CASSLRGSAGQPQHF.

V gene TRBV5-4 combines with J gene TRBJ1-6; D unresolved. V was cut by 1 base and J by 0 bases, with 8 bases left in between. The CDR3 contains 16 residues. The V gene's germline CDR1 is SGHNT and CDR2 YYREEE (reference sequence). The CDR3 protein is CASSLNPRSYNSPLHF. The DNA for the CDR3 is TGTGCCAGCAGCTTGAACCCGCGCTCCTATAATTCACCCCTCCACTTT.

The chain is built from TRBV21-1 and TRBJ2-7; TRBD1 reflects the table's D call only, with no check against the DNA. TRBV21-1 is a pseudogene. CDR3 length: 16 amino acids. The CDR3 region has the DNA TGTGCCAGCAGCCACGGCTCCGACAGGGGGACCTACGAGCAGTACTTC. It codes for CASSHGSDRGTYEQYF.

The chain links TRBV7-9 to TRBJ2-1; D remains unclear. The CDR3 is made up of 17 amino acids. Looked up from germline, CDR1 is SEHNR and CDR2 is FQNEAQ (reference sequence). Trimming stripped 2 bases from V and 0 bases from J, with 14 bases between. The CDR3 protein is CASSLKYDRHSYNEQFF. The CDR3 DNA reads TGTGCCAGCAGCTTAAAATACGACCGACACTCCTACAATGAGCAGTTCTTC.

The rearrangement links TRBV7-2 to TRBJ2-1; a possible D gene is TRBD2 (6 bases). The CDR3 runs 16 residues. Germline CDR1 SGHTA, CDR2 FQGNSA. V was trimmed by 0 bases and J by 3 bases, leaving 12 bases between them. CDR3 in amino acids: CASSLAWRGYYNEQFF. The CDR3 DNA follows: TGTGCCAGCAGCTTAGCCTGGCGGGGATACTACAATGAGCAGTTCTTC.

The chain recombines TRBV20-1 with TRBJ1-1, with a possible D match to TRBD1 (5 bases). V lost 7 bases and J lost 6, with 12 bases in between. CDR3 size: 11 residues. Germline values: CDR1 DFQATT, CDR2 SNEGSKA (reference sequence). CDR3 protein: CSVGRVAEAFF. The CDR3 DNA sequence: TGCAGTGTGGGCAGGGTGGCTGAAGCTTTCTTT.

This clone has only one observation. The V and J genes are TRBV11-2 and TRBJ2-7; TRBD1 matches at 10 bases. The CDR3 contains 15 residues. The trim removed 5 bases at V and 5 bases at J, leaving 9 bases unmatched. The V gene's germline CDR1 is SGHAT and CDR2 FQNNGV. The CDR3 DNA reads as TGTGCCAGCAGCCAGCTCCGGGACAGGGGTCACGAGCAGTACTTC. Translating gives CASSQLRDRGHEQYF.

The chain is built from TRBV15 and TRBJ2-3, with a tentative D call TRBD2 (5 bases). This CDR3 has 15 residues. V dropped 2 bases and J dropped 4 bases, with 13 bases sitting between them. Germline assignment: CDR1 LNHNV and CDR2 YYDKDF (reference sequence). The CDR3 reads CATSRKDSSPDTQYF. Here the CDR3 DNA reads TGTGCCACCAGCAGAAAGGACTCGTCCCCAGATACGCAGTATTTT.

The chain links TRBV14 to TRBJ2-5; D remains unclear. The CDR3 loop spans 14 amino acids. The germline CDR1 and CDR2 sequences are SGHDN and FVKESK. Deletions cut 4 bases from V and 4 bases from J, with 13 bases between. This CDR3 is CASSPPSVPETQYF. The CDR3 region has the DNA TGTGCCAGCAGCCCCCCCAGCGTTCCAGAGACCCAGTACTTC.

This rearrangement joins TRBV6-5 to TRBJ1-6, with 7 bases identical to TRBD1. J gave up 0 bases and V 4 bases, and 0 bases lay outside the gene matches. The CDR3 sequence is 15 residues long. From germline, CDR1 is MNHEY and CDR2 SVGAGI. The CDR3 nucleotides are TGTGCCAGCAGTTCAGGGGGCTCCTATAATTCACCCCTCCACTTT. It yields the protein CASSSGGSYNSPLHF.

The V and J genes are TRBV29-1 and TRBJ1-1, with a possible D match to TRBD1 (6 bases). V lost 2 bases and J 6 bases, leaving 7 bases between the germline ends. This CDR3 has 11 amino acids. Germline V CDR1 and CDR2: SQVTM, ANQGSEA. The CDR3 sequence is CSVETGPEAFF. CDR3 DNA: TGCAGCGTTGAAACAGGGCCTGAAGCTTTCTTT.

The table lists this clone with a few counts. The chain uses TRBV4-3 and TRBJ1-1; D is uncertain. Germline V gene data show CDR1 as LGHNA and CDR2 as YSLEER. The V end lost 4 bases, the J end lost 0 bases, and 9 bases lay between the germline ends. CDR3 length: 14 amino acids. The DNA for the CDR3 is TGCGCCAGCAGCCGACAACTCATGAACACTGAAGCTTTCTTT. It translates to CASSRQLMNTEAFF.

V is TRBV7-6 and J is TRBJ2-1, with a possible D match to TRBD1 (6 bases). There are 15 residues in the CDR3. CDR1 is SGHVS, CDR2 FNYEAQ, per germline. Trimming shortened V by 5 bases and J by 6 bases, and 17 bases separated the two germline ends. The CDR3 DNA is TGTGCCAGCAGCCCTGACAGGAGTTCCCTCAATGAGCAGTTCTTC. It encodes CASSPDRSSLNEQFF.

The chain uses TRBV7-3 and TRBJ2-3; D remains ambiguous. Germline-derived CDR1 and CDR2 are SGHTA and FQGTGA. Between the trimmed V and J ends, which lost 5 bases and 5 bases, there was a span of 11 bases. The CDR3 totals 13 residues. CDR3 nucleotide sequence: TGTGCCAGCAGCCCTCCCGGTTTAGATACGCAGTATTTT. It yields the protein CASSPPGLDTQYF.

This clone showed up just once. The chain combines TRBV27 with TRBJ2-3; 7 bases are shared with TRBD1. J lost 3 bases, V lost 5 bases, and 8 bases had no gene match. This CDR3 region has 15 residues. CDR1 and CDR2 from the germline V gene are MNHEY and SMNVEV (reference sequence). The DNA of the CDR3 is TGTGCCAGCAGTCCAGACAGGGCCCAAACAGATACGCAGTATTTT. Translation gives CASSPDRAQTDTQYF.

The gene calls are TRBV4-1 and TRBJ1-1, with D unclear. Between the trimmed V and J ends, which lost 0 bases and 1 base, there was a span of 21 bases. CDR1 is MGHRA and CDR2 is YSYEKL in the germline V gene. This CDR3 spans 19 amino acids. The CDR3 protein is CASSQDNFRGTGTNTEAFF. In DNA form, the CDR3 reads TGCGCCAGCAGCCAAGATAATTTTCGGGGTACGGGTACGAACACTGAAGCTTTCTTT.

The gene calls are TRBV28 and TRBJ2-7, with 8 bases lining up with TRBD2. The CDR3 covers 15 residues. With 3 bases clipped from V and 2 bases from J, the junction kept 6 bases outside the gene matches. Germline CDR1 is MDHEN and CDR2 is SYDVKM. The CDR3 coding sequence is TGTGCCAGCAGTTTGAGAACTAGCGGCACCTACGAGCAGTACTTC. As protein: CASSLRTSGTYEQYF.

The rearrangement joins TRBV7-9 to TRBJ2-5; D is possibly TRBD1 (6 bases). The J call could be wrong; TRBJ2-7 is a better fit for the DNA end. The CDR3 is 14 amino acids. In germline, CDR1 is SEHNR, CDR2 FQNEAQ (reference sequence). This CDR3 is CASSLAQGNYEQYF. The CDR3 bases are TGTGCCAGCAGCTTAGCACAGGGTAACTACGAGCAGTACTTC.